Reported below is one TCR beta chain. The source of the sample is a study of blood T cell repertoires in COVID-19. The method was immunoSEQ multiplex PCR; TCRdb's version includes in-frame clones alone and lacks a portion of them. The table lists more than 400,000 clones, about 85% of them singletons. The CDR3 length is 19 residues. Germline CDR1 is SGDLS and CDR2 is YYNGEE. Losses at the gene ends were 0 bases for V and 5 bases for J; bases not matched to a gene: 16. Sequencing input: PBMCs or T cells enriched from blood (not recorded which). The clonotype comes from a woman aged 18-29 years who had recovered from COVID-19. V is TRBV9 and J is TRBJ2-3; the match to TRBD2 covers 9 bases. For the CDR3, the DNA is TGTGCCAGCAGCGTAGCTACGCTGGGGCGGGGGGGCGTGAAAGATACGCAGTATTTT. As protein: CASSVATLGRGGVKDTQYF.